This T cell receptor beta chain was identified in a study of PD-1 blockade in classical Hodgkin lymphoma. Worth noting for this clone: Its antigen is not known.

Every patient had relapsed following autologous stem cell transplantation, and cohorts differed in brentuximab vedotin exposure. Study outcomes and limitations: Possibly reflecting disease activity or prior therapy, repertoire differences have causes that remain undefined.

This CDR3 region has 13 residues. V lost 4 bases to trimming and J lost 9 bases, with 14 bases between them. Per germline, CDR1 SGHRS and CDR2 YFSETQ. Measured with immunoSEQ multiplex PCR; TCRdb has only the in-frame clones, and not every one. Seen here are more than 140,000 clones, under 85% observed once, and the top ten hold approximately 9.6%. The sequence derives from a human donor with classical Hodgkin lymphoma. The chain carries TRBV5-1 and TRBJ2-1; maybe TRBD2 (6 bases). Specimen: peripheral blood mononuclear cells (PBMCs), collected before the second cycle of nivolumab. CDR3 protein: CASSPSGEFEQFF. CDR3 DNA: TGCGCCAGCAGCCCCTCGGGGGAATTTGAGCAGTTCTTC.